Sequencing of this T cell receptor beta chain was carried out in a study of control samples from healthy donors and cancer patients. Profiled with immunoSEQ multiplex PCR; TCRdb holds only in-frame clones, not every one. The sample contains tens of thousands of clones, approximately 91% of which appear only once. This TCR derives from a man aged 50-60 years with lung cancer. Sequences were obtained from PBMCs.

The CDR3 DNA reads as TGTGCCAGTACTCGAACCGGGACTAGCCAAGAGACCCAGTACTTC. This translates into CASTRTGTSQETQYF. The chain links TRBV19 to TRBJ2-5; TRBD2 aligns across 8 bases. Germline V gene data show CDR1 as LNHDA and CDR2 as SQIVND (reference sequence). CDR3 length: 15 residues. V was pared by 7 bases and J by 1 base, with 8 bases of the junction left unmatched.